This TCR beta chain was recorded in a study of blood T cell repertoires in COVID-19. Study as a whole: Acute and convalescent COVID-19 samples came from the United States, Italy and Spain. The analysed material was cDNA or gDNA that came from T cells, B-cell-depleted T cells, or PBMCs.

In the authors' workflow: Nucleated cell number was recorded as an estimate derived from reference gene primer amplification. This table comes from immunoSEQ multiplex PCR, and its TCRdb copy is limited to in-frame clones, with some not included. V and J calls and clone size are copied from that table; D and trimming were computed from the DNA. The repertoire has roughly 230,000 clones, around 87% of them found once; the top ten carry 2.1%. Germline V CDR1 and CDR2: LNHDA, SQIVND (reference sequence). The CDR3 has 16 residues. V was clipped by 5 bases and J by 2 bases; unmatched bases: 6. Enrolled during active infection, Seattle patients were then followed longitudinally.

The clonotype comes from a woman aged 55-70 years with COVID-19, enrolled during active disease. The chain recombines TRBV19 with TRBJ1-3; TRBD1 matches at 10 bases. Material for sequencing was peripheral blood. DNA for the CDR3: TGTGCCAGTAGTTTCACCGGGACAGGGGCTGGAAACACCATATATTTT. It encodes CASSFTGTGAGNTIYF. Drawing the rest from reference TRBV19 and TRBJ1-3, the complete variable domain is DGGITQSPKYLFRKEGQNVTLSCEQNLNHDAMYWYRQDPGQGLRLIYYSQIVNDFQKGDIAEGYSVSREKKESFPLTVTSAQKNPTAFYLCASSFTGTGAGNTIYFGEGSWLTVV.